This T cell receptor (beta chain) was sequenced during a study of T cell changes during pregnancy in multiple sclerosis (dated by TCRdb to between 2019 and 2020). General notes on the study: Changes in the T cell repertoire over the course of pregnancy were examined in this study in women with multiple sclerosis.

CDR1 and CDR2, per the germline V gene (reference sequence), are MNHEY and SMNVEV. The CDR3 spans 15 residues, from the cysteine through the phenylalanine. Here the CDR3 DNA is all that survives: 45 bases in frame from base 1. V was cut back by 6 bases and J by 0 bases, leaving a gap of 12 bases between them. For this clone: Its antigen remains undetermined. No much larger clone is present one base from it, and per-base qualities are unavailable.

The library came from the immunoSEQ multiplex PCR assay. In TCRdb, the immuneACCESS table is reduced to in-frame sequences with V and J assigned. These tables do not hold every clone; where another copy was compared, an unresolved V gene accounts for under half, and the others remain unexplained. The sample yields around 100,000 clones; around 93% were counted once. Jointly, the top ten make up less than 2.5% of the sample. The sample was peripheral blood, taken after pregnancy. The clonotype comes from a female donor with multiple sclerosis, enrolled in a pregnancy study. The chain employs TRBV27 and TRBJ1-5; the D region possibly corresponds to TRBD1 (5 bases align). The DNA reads TGTGCCAGCAGCTCCGACAGCTTTAGCAATCAGCCCCAGCATTTT. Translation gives CASSSDSFSNQPQHF.